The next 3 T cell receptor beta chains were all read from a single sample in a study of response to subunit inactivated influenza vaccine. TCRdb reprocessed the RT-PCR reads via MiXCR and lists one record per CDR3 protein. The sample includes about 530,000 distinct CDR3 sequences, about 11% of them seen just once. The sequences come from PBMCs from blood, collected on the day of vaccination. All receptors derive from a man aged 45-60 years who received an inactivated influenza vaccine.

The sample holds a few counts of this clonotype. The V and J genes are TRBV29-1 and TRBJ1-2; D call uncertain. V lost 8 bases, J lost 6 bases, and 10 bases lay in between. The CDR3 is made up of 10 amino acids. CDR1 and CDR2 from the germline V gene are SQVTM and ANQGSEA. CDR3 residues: CSTLTDGYTF. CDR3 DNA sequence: TGCAGCACCTTGACTGATGGCTACACCTTC. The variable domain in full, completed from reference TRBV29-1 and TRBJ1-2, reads SAVISQKPSRDICQRGTSLTIQCQVDSQVTMMFWYRQQPGQSLTLIATANQGSEATYESGFVIDKFPISRPNLTFSTLTVSNMSPEDSSIYLCSTLTDGYTFGSGTRLTVV.

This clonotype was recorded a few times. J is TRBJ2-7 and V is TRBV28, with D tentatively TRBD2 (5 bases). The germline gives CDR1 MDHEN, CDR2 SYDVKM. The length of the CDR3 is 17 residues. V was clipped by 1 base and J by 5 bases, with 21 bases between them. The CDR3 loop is CASSLSPVRVGGNEQYF. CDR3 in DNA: TGTGCCAGCAGTTTATCCCCCGTTCGGGTCGGAGGCAACGAGCAGTACTTC.

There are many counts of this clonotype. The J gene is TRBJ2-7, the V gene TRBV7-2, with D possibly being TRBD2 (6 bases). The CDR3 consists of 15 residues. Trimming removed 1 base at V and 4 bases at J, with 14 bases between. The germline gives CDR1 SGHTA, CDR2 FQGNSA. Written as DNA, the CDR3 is TGTGCCAGCAGCTTAGATAGGGGCGGGATTTACGAGCAGTACTTC. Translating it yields CASSLDRGGIYEQYF.